This entry features one T cell receptor beta chain sequence. Its target is not known. This CDR3 contains 14 residues. Germline assignment: CDR1 MNHNS and CDR2 SASEGT. The V segment lost 6 bases and the J segment 3 bases; nucleotides outside the gene matches: 8. This entry is derived from a study of T cells after posttransplantation cyclophosphamide. The study's findings and limits: Later blood repertoires were often dominated by clones from the donor CD8+ memory compartment. TRB overlap between skin or GI tissue T cells and blood was limited.

Cells defined as naive were viable CD3+CD4+ or CD3+CD8+ and CCR7+CD45RA+CD45RO-CD95-CD27+CD28+. Profiled with immunoSEQ multiplex PCR; TCRdb holds only in-frame clones, not every one. The top ten clones hold about 0.13% of a sample with over 20,000 clones, about 98% of them seen once. The rearrangement joins TRBV6-1 to TRBJ2-7; 7 bases match TRBD1. This receptor was identified in a man aged 35-49 years in good health, CMV-negative, and a related stem cell transplant donor. The sequenced material came from naive CD8+ T cells sorted from PBMCs. CDR3 nucleotides: TGTGCCAGCAGCGACGCGACAGGGAACTACGAGCAGTACTTC. Protein: CASSDATGNYEQYF.